The 21 T cell receptor beta chains given below trace back to one sample, sequenced in a study of blood T cell repertoires in COVID-19. Sequencing used immunoSEQ multiplex PCR; TCRdb keeps in-frame clones, though not all of them. The table records under 250,000 clones, approximately 86% of them present only once. The sample taken for sequencing was peripheral blood. These receptor sequences come from a man aged 35 to 55 with acute or convalescent COVID-19.

The chain uses TRBV9 and TRBJ2-5; 7 bases agree with TRBD1. CDR1 SGDLS and CDR2 YYNGEE come from the germline V gene. The J segment lost 2 bases and the V segment lost 3 bases, leaving 4 bases of the junction unmatched. This CDR3 is 14 amino acids long. This chain's CDR3 is CASSGMGQQETQYF. CDR3 DNA sequence: TGTGCCAGCAGCGGGATGGGACAGCAAGAGACCCAGTACTTC. Using reference TRBV9 and TRBJ2-5 for the parts outside the CDR3, the full variable domain is DSGVTQTPKHLITATGQRVTLRCSPRSGDLSVYWYQQSLDQGLQFLIQYYNGEERAKGNILERFSAQQFPDLHSELNLSSLELGDSALYFCASSGMGQQETQYFGPGTRLLVL.

The V call is TRBV7-9, the J call TRBJ1-2; D not certain. Germline CDR1 reads SEHNR; CDR2 reads FQNEAQ (reference sequence). The CDR3 runs to 14 residues. Trimming stripped 2 bases from V and 1 base from J, with 8 bases between. The CDR3 DNA follows: TGTGCCAGCAGCTTAATCCAGGTTAACTATGGCTACACCTTC. Translation gives CASSLIQVNYGYTF.

The gene calls are TRBV4-3 and TRBJ2-1, with TRBD1 matching over 8 bases. The CDR3 has 15 amino acids. Trimming took 4 bases from V and 8 from J; bases not matched to a gene: 10. CDR1 is LGHNA and CDR2 is YSLEER in the germline V gene. The CDR3 region has the DNA TGCGCCAGCAGCCCTTGGGACAGGTCCGAAGATGAGCAGTTCTTC. Its protein is CASSPWDRSEDEQFF.

V usage is TRBV11-3 and J usage is TRBJ2-3; no firm D call. The CDR3 contains 13 residues. Trimming stripped 4 bases from V and 6 bases from J, with 11 bases between. Germline V lookup: CDR1 SGHNT, CDR2 YENEEA. DNA of the CDR3: TGTGCCAGCAGCTCTTTTTCCGGGGATACGCAGTATTTT. Protein sequence: CASSSFSGDTQYF.

V usage is TRBV5-8 and J usage is TRBJ1-5; TRBD1 aligns across 7 bases. CDR1 SGHTS and CDR2 YDEGEE come from the germline V gene. The CDR3 runs 16 residues. V dropped 5 bases and J dropped 0; count of bases not matched to a gene: 8. CDR3 residues: CASRHTQGLSNQPQHF. CDR3 sequence (DNA): TGTGCCAGCAGACATACACAGGGGCTTAGCAATCAGCCCCAGCATTTT.

This chain links TRBV19 with TRBJ1-1; TRBD1 is a possible D gene (6 bases). V was clipped by 5 bases and J by 1 base, with 8 bases between them. Germline CDR1 is LNHDA and CDR2 is SQIVND (reference sequence). This CDR3 is 13 amino acids long. CDR3 nucleotide sequence: TGTGCCAGTAGTGACAGGAGGAACACTGAAGCTTTCTTT. This codes for CASSDRRNTEAFF.

The chain carries TRBV6-5 and TRBJ2-3; D is uncertain. Trimming cost V 2 bases and J 2 bases, with 8 bases left between them. Germline CDR1 reads MNHEY; CDR2 reads SVGAGI. The CDR3 covers 14 residues. The DNA of the CDR3 is TGTGCCAGCAGTTACCAGGATAACACAGATACGCAGTATTTT. Translated: CASSYQDNTDTQYF.

This chain uses TRBV9 with TRBJ2-7; the match to TRBD2 covers 8 bases. The CDR3 runs 16 residues. The germline V gene encodes CDR1 SGDLS and CDR2 YYNGEE. V lost 0 bases, J lost 2 bases, and 7 bases stayed unmatched. For the CDR3, the DNA is TGTGCCAGCAGCGTAGTTCCTAGCGGGTTACCCTACGAGCAGTACTTC. It specifies CASSVVPSGLPYEQYF.

This clone appeared a single time. This CDR3 is CASSLMQGYEQYF. In DNA form, the CDR3 reads TGTGCCAGCAGTTTAATGCAGGGCTACGAGCAGTACTTC. This chain connects TRBV27 to TRBJ2-7; D may be TRBD1 (5 bases). Trimming left V 2 bases short and J 3 bases short, with 8 bases between. The CDR3 has 13 amino acids. Germline values: CDR1 MNHEY, CDR2 SMNVEV (reference sequence).

This chain uses TRBV29-1 with TRBJ2-7; 8 bases are shared with TRBD1. CDR3 size: 13 residues. V shed 7 bases, J shed 6 bases, and the junction held 11 bases outside the gene matches. CDR1 and CDR2 from the germline V gene are SQVTM and ANQGSEA. CDR3 in amino acids: CSAQTGDGREQYF. As DNA, the CDR3 is TGCAGCGCCCAGACAGGGGACGGTCGCGAGCAGTACTTC.

The rearrangement uses TRBV7-2 and TRBJ2-5, with a weak D call TRBD2 (6 bases). The CDR3 runs to 15 residues. In germline, CDR1 is SGHTA, CDR2 FQGNSA. With 3 bases removed from V and 1 base from J, the gap between germline ends came to 12 bases. CDR3 sequence reads: CASSLGLVPQETQYF. Here the CDR3 DNA reads TGTGCCAGCAGCTTGGGACTTGTTCCCCAAGAGACCCAGTACTTC.

This chain connects TRBV19 to TRBJ2-1, with TRBD1 matching over 9 bases. V gave up 7 bases and J gave up 1 base; unmatched junction bases: 5. Germline values: CDR1 LNHDA, CDR2 SQIVND (reference sequence). CDR3 length: 15 residues. Here the CDR3 DNA reads TGTGCCAGTAACCCAGACAGGGGGTCCTACAATGAGCAGTTCTTC. Its translation: CASNPDRGSYNEQFF.

Many counts were recorded for this clone. The chain carries TRBV4-1 and TRBJ2-7; 10 bases fit TRBD1. There are 14 residues in the CDR3. V shed 4 bases, J shed 3 bases, and the junction held 3 bases outside the gene matches. Looked up from germline, CDR1 is MGHRA and CDR2 is YSYEKL. CDR3: CASSLRDRGYEQYF. Here the CDR3 DNA reads TGCGCCAGCAGCCTCCGGGACAGGGGCTACGAGCAGTACTTC.

CDR3 residues: CASSLIGDSPLHF. The DNA for the CDR3 is TGTGCCAGCAGCTTAATCGGGGATTCACCCCTCCACTTT. V gene TRBV7-9 combines with J gene TRBJ1-6, with D unclear. Trimming took off 2 bases at V and 8 bases at J, with 7 bases between the two ends. Germline V lookup: CDR1 SEHNR, CDR2 FQNEAQ (reference sequence). The CDR3 is 13 amino acids.

This chain joins TRBV6-5 and TRBJ2-1, with 11 bases identical to TRBD2. CDR3 length equals 16 residues. The germline gives CDR1 MNHEY, CDR2 SVGAGI. J lost 7 bases, V lost 4 bases, and 9 bases had no gene match. The CDR3 sequence is CASSSQLAGDRNEQFF. The CDR3 region has the DNA TGTGCCAGCAGTTCCCAACTAGCGGGAGATAGGAATGAGCAGTTCTTC.

This chain links TRBV9 with TRBJ2-4; D might be TRBD1 (6 bases). V was trimmed by 3 bases and J by 3 bases, leaving 10 bases between them. CDR1 SGDLS and CDR2 YYNGEE come from the germline V gene. The CDR3 spans 14 residues. The chain's CDR3 is CASSEGGYKNIQYF. The CDR3 bases are TGTGCCAGCAGCGAAGGGGGATACAAAAACATTCAGTACTTC.

The gene calls are TRBV18 and TRBJ2-3; D perhaps matches TRBD2 (6 bases). Germline V gene data show CDR1 as KGHSH and CDR2 as LQKENI. The V and J ends lost 3 bases and 1 base respectively, with 17 bases between them. The CDR3 is made up of 17 amino acids. CDR3 sequence (DNA): TGTGCCAGCTCACCCCGAGCGACGGGAGTGGGCACAGATACGCAGTATTTT. As protein: CASSPRATGVGTDTQYF. The whole variable domain, remainder taken from reference TRBV18 and TRBJ2-3, is NAGVMQNPRHLVRRRGQEARLRCSPMKGHSHVYWYRQLPEEGLKFMVYLQKENIIDESGMPKERFSAEFPKEGPSILRIQQVVRGDSAAYFCASSPRATGVGTDTQYFGPGTRLTVL.

The rearrangement joins TRBV6-5 to TRBJ1-1, with D perhaps TRBD1 (6 bases). This CDR3 is built from 13 residues. Per germline, CDR1 MNHEY and CDR2 SVGAGI. Deletions cut 5 bases from V and 3 bases from J, with 10 bases between. The DNA for the CDR3 is TGTGCCAGCAGTCGCCAGGGGCACACTGAAGCTTTCTTT. This sequence encodes CASSRQGHTEAFF.

The chain recombines TRBV5-1 with TRBJ2-2; D remains unclear. This CDR3 has 15 amino acids. The germline V and J ends were trimmed by 0 bases and 5 bases, with 11 bases remaining between them. The germline V gene has CDR1 SGHRS and CDR2 YFSETQ. CDR3 nucleotides: TGCGCCAGCAGCTTGGCCTCTAGTAATACCGGGGAGCTGTTTTTT. It specifies CASSLASSNTGELFF.

Only one count was recorded for this clone. The gene calls are TRBV4-1 and TRBJ2-3; weak D call: TRBD2 (7 bases). Germline CDR1 reads MGHRA; CDR2 reads YSYEKL. Trimming removed 4 bases from V and 2 bases from J, with 13 bases in between. This CDR3 has 15 residues. CDR3 residues: CASSLRGANTDTQYF. In DNA form, the CDR3 reads TGCGCCAGCAGCCTACGGGGGGCCAACACAGATACGCAGTATTTT.

The chain recombines TRBV5-4 with TRBJ1-2; tentatively, D is TRBD1 (5 bases). The CDR3 runs to 14 residues. V was clipped by 9 bases and J by 0 bases, with 15 bases between them. Germline CDR1 reads SGHNT; CDR2 reads YYREEE (reference sequence). The CDR3 DNA follows: TGTGCCACCCGGGGGACGGATCCTAACTATGGCTACACCTTC. Translated: CATRGTDPNYGYTF.